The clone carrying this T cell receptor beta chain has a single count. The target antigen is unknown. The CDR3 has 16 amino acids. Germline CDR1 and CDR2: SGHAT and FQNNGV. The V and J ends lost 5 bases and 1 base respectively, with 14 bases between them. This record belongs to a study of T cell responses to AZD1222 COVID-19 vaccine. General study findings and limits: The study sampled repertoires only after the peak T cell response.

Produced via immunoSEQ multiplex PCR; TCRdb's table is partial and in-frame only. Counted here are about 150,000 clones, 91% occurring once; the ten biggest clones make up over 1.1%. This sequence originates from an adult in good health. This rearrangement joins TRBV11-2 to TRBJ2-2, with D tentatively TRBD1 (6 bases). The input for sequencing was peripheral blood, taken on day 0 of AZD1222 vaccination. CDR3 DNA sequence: TGTGCCAGCAGCCCTTTGACAGGTTTGAACACCGGGGAGCTGTTTTTT. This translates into CASSPLTGLNTGELFF.